A selection of T cell receptor beta chains follows, all from one sample in a study of regulatory T cells in long-lasting Graves disease. TCRdb used MiXCR to reprocess the multiplex PCR reads, holding one entry per CDR3 protein. This sample has 400,000 to 500,000 distinct CDR3 sequences, with around 20% found just once. Sequenced here: peripheral blood mononuclear cells (PBMCs), sampled when the disease was refractory, from a patient treated with antithyroid drugs. Receptors were obtained from a female donor with Graves disease. CDR3s include the opening cysteine and the closing phenylalanine or tryptophan. D genes are given only for firm matches. Only some rows state a clone size, as once, few, many or a class for expanded clones.

clone size,CDR3 length,J gene,D gene,V gene,CDR3 protein,CDR3 DNA
many,17,TRBJ2-2,NA,TRBV6-1,CASKARSRTKNTGELFF,TGTGCCAGCAAGGCCAGATCAAGAACAAAAAACACCGGGGAGCTGTTTTTT
NA,14,TRBJ1-1,TRBD1,TRBV5-8,CASSRGTGVTEAFF,TGTGCCAGCAGCCGCGGGACAGGGGTCACTGAAGCTTTCTTT
NA,17,TRBJ2-3,TRBD1,TRBV7-2,CASRTPGQGIGTDTQYF,TGTGCCAGCAGAACGCCGGGACAGGGGATCGGCACAGATACGCAGTATTTT
few,14,TRBJ2-7,NA,TRBV6-2/TRBV6-3,CASRQLGQSYEQYF,TGTGCCAGCAGACAACTAGGACAGTCCTACGAGCAGTACTTC
NA,13,TRBJ2-5,NA,TRBV7-6,CASSSDLKETQYF,TGTGCCAGCAGCTCGGACTTAAAAGAGACCCAGTACTTC
few,14,TRBJ1-1,NA,TRBV12-3/TRBV12-4,CASSSPDGNTEAFF,TGTGCCAGCAGTTCCCCGGACGGGAACACTGAAGCTTTCTTT
NA,15,TRBJ2-5,TRBD2,TRBV20-1,CSAGFLAGVRETQYF,TGCAGTGCTGGGTTTCTAGCGGGAGTTCGGGAGACCCAGTACTTC
many,14,TRBJ2-7,TRBD1,TRBV29-1,CSVDRTGDNYEQYF,TGCAGCGTTGATCGGACAGGGGATAACTACGAGCAGTACTTC
many,16,TRBJ2-7,TRBD2,TRBV12-3/TRBV12-4,CASTPQGGGRGYEQYF,TGTGCCAGCACCCCCCAGGGAGGCGGGAGAGGTTACGAGCAGTACTTC
few,16,TRBJ2-7,TRBD2,TRBV20-1,CSASSLSGSSPYEQYF,TGCAGTGCTAGTTCCTTAAGCGGGAGTTCCCCCTACGAGCAGTACTTC
many,12,TRBJ2-5,NA,TRBV7-2,CASSVGPKTQYF,TGTGCCTCCTCCGTAGGGCCTAAGACCCAGTACTTC
few,14,TRBJ1-2,NA,TRBV29-1,CSARDGLNHYGYTF,TGCAGCGCCAGGGACGGATTGAACCACTATGGCTACACCTTC
NA,16,TRBJ1-2,NA,TRBV11-2,CASSLDWGHDVFGYTF,TGTGCCAGCAGCTTAGATTGGGGCCACGACGTTTTCGGCTACACCTTC
few,15,TRBJ2-5,TRBD1,TRBV5-4,CASSYTGTGQETQYF,TGTGCCAGCAGCTACACCGGGACAGGTCAGGAGACCCAGTACTTC
many,11,TRBJ2-7,NA,TRBV7-8,CASSDYGEQYF,TGTGCCAGCAGCGACTATGGCGAGCAGTACTTC
NA,11,TRBJ2-7,NA,TRBV7-9,CASGGLYEQYF,TGTGCCAGCGGGGGGCTTTACGAGCAGTACTTC
few,15,TRBJ2-5,NA,TRBV4-1,CASSQGTAFGETQYF,TGCGCCAGCAGCCAAGGTACCGCCTTTGGAGAGACCCAGTACTTC
many,13,TRBJ1-1,NA,TRBV29-1,CSVRGSQGSEAFF,TGCAGCGTCCGAGGGTCCCAGGGTTCTGAAGCTTTCTTT
NA,12,TRBJ2-7,NA,TRBV7-2,CASSLGEGRWYF,TGTGCCAGCAGCTTAGGGGAAGGGAGATGGTACTTC
many,17,TRBJ1-3,NA,TRBV28,CASSPPEGHISRNTIYF,TGTGCCAGCAGTCCCCCGGAGGGACATATCTCTCGAAACACCATATATTTT
few,15,TRBJ2-7,NA,TRBV19,CASSIGEGSRYEQYF,TGTGCCAGTAGTATAGGAGAAGGGTCCAGGTACGAGCAGTACTTC
many,14,TRBJ1-1,NA,TRBV6-1,CASSRIGLFTEAFF,TGTGCCAGCAGCCGGATCGGGCTGTTCACTGAAGCTTTCTTT
many,16,TRBJ1-2,NA,TRBV6-1,CASSEPRDAPNYGYTF,TGTGCCAGCAGTGAACCCAGGGACGCACCTAACTATGGCTACACCTTC
few,18,TRBJ2-4,NA,TRBV7-2,CASSTLFDNRVAKNIQYF,TGTGCCAGCAGCACTCTTTTCGATAACCGGGTAGCCAAAAACATTCAGTACTTC
many,13,TRBJ1-4,NA,TRBV28,CASSLDGHEKLFF,TGTGCCAGCAGTCTCGACGGCCATGAAAAACTGTTTTTT
many,16,TRBJ2-2,NA,TRBV12-3/TRBV12-4,CASSLGVSENTGELFF,TGTGCCAGCAGTTTAGGGGTCAGCGAGAACACCGGGGAGCTGTTTTTT
NA,12,TRBJ1-5,NA,TRBV19,CASSVEFQPQHF,TGTGCCAGTAGTGTAGAGTTTCAGCCCCAGCATTTT
NA,16,TRBJ2-2,NA,TRBV4-1,CASSQDFAGLTGELFF,TGCGCCAGCAGCCAAGATTTTGCTGGGCTGACCGGGGAGCTGTTTTTT
NA,13,TRBJ1-1,NA,TRBV6-5,CASSYFSEGEAFF,TGTGCCAGCAGTTATTTTTCGGAAGGTGAAGCTTTCTTT
few,15,TRBJ2-7,NA,TRBV5-1,CASSLVGQGRNEQYF,TGCGCCAGCAGCTTGGTCGGTCAGGGGAGGAACGAGCAGTACTTC
few,13,TRBJ2-5,NA,TRBV7-6,CASSSRLIETQYF,TGTGCCAGCAGCTCCCGTTTAATAGAGACCCAGTACTTC
many,15,TRBJ2-7,TRBD2,TRBV7-2,CASSFGSSGSYEQYF,TGTGCCAGCAGCTTCGGGTCTAGCGGCTCCTACGAGCAGTACTTC
many,14,TRBJ2-7,NA,TRBV2,CASSVAARSYEQYF,TGTGCCAGCAGTGTAGCTGCCCGCTCCTACGAGCAGTACTTC
NA,14,TRBJ2-7,TRBD1,TRBV7-2,CASSFIGQGTEQYF,TGTGCCAGCAGCTTTATTGGACAGGGTACCGAGCAGTACTTC
few,13,TRBJ1-4,NA,TRBV6-9,CASSWGYREKLFF,TGTGCCAGCAGTTGGGGGTATCGTGAAAAACTGTTTTTT
NA,14,TRBJ2-7,NA,TRBV5-1,CASSQKASSYEQYF,TGCGCCAGCAGCCAGAAAGCAAGCTCCTACGAGCAGTACTTC
few,17,TRBJ2-2,TRBD2,TRBV6-1,CASSPYGTSGSHGELFF,TGTGCCAGCAGCCCCTATGGGACTAGCGGGAGTCACGGGGAGCTGTTTTTT